This T cell receptor (beta chain) was recovered during a study of T cells in Graves' hyperthyroidism and ophthalmopathy. The source material, RNA transcripts, was used to amplify TCR beta CDR3 regions. RT-PCR in the first round (using the HTBI primer set) targeted the TCR CDR3. Using its own MiXCR run on the multiplex PCR reads, TCRdb lists one record per CDR3 protein. The sample consists of fewer than 450,000 distinct CDR3 sequences, about 18% of them appearing once. Sample: blood. This clonotype originated in a woman aged 25-40 years with Graves' hyperthyroidism that later progressed to Graves' ophthalmopathy.

The CDR3 nucleotides are TGTGCCAGCAGCTTAGTTGGCGGGAGGACCGGGGAGCTGTTTTTT. This encodes CASSLVGGRTGELFF. This chain uses TRBV7-2 with TRBJ2-2; 8 bases line up with TRBD2. Germline trimming cut 1 base from V and 5 bases from J; bases unmatched to any gene: 3. CDR3 length equals 15 residues. Germline loops: CDR1 SGHTA, CDR2 FQGNSA.